This TCR beta chain derives from a study of cytomegalovirus exposure and HLA in healthy donors. Overall study results and limits: Subsequent analysis showed first-cohort TCR clusters tending to co-occur in some 120 validation repertoires. Most sequenced TCRs were rare (though some public TCRs occurred in many donors). Reports showed the classifier diagnosing cytomegalovirus status with high specificity and sensitivity.

Trimming cost V 1 base and J 1 base, with 7 bases left between them. The CDR3 spans 14 residues. CDR1 is SGHRS, CDR2 YFSETQ, per germline. Sequencing was performed with immunoSEQ multiplex PCR; in TCRdb, only in-frame clones are kept and a portion is missing. The repertoire holds some 90,000 clones, with roughly 89% as singletons. The donors were in the approximately 120-subject validation cohort, distinct from the roughly 600-subject first cohort. Note on this clone: What it binds is unknown.

This receptor was obtained from a woman aged 25-40 years in good health and CMV-seronegative. Sequencing was performed on PBMCs. This chain joins TRBV5-1 and TRBJ2-3, with D unresolved. The CDR3 here is CASSLKLGTDTQYF. CDR3 DNA: TGCGCCAGCAGCTTGAAGCTGGGCACAGATACGCAGTATTTT.